The clone carrying this T cell receptor beta chain was found once. The CDR3 totals 16 residues. V was clipped by 5 bases and J by 2 bases; unmatched bases: 8. The germline V gene has CDR1 SEHNR and CDR2 FQNEAQ (reference sequence). The data were taken from a study of blood T cell repertoires in COVID-19. At the level of the study: The samples span acute and convalescent COVID-19 from the United States, Italy and Spain. PBMCs, B-cell-depleted T cells, or T cells provided the cDNA or gDNA that made up the material.

Method: immunoSEQ multiplex PCR; TCRdb's copy keeps in-frame clones and lacks some. The sample lists around 99,000 clones, 90% seen once, with 4% to 6% in the top ten. The sequence derives from a man aged 50 or older with acute or convalescent COVID-19. The J gene is TRBJ2-1, the V gene TRBV7-9; 8 bases agree with TRBD2. The sequencing input was peripheral blood. CDR3 protein: CASSAPFSGTYNEQFF. CDR3 sequence (DNA): TGTGCCAGCAGCGCCCCATTTAGCGGGACCTACAATGAGCAGTTCTTC.